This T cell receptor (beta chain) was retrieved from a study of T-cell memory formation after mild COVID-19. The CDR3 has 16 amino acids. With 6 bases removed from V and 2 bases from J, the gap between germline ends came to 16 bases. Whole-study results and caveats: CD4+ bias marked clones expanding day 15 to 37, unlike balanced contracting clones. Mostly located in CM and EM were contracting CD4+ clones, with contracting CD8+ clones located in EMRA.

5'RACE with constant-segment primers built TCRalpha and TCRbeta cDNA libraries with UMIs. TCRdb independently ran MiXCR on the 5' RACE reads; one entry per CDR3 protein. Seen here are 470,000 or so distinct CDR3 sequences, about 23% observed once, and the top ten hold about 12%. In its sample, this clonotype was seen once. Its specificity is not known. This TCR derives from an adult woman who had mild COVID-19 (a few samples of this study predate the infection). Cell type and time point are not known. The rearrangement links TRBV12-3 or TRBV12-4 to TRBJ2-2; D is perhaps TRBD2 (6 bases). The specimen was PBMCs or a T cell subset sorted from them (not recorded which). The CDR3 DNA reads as TGTGCCAGCAGCTACGGGGCGGGACGTAACACCGGGGAGCTGTTTTTT. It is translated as CASSYGAGRNTGELFF.